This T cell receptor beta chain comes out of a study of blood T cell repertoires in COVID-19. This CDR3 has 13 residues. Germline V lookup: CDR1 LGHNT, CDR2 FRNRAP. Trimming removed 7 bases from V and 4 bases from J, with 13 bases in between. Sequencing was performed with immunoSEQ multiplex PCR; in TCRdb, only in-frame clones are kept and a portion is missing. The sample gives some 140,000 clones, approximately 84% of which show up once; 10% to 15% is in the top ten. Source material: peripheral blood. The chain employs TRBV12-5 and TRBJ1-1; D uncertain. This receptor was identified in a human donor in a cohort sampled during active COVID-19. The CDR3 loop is CASEGLGRTEAFF. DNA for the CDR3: TGTGCTAGTGAAGGACTAGGGCGCACTGAAGCTTTCTTT.